This T cell receptor beta chain was observed in a study of cytomegalovirus exposure and HLA in healthy donors. The PCR ran on 60 Vbeta and 13 Jbeta primers. This table comes from immunoSEQ multiplex PCR, and its TCRdb copy is limited to in-frame clones, with some not included. This repertoire shows about 150,000 clones, just under 80% found once; its top ten account for approximately 7%. Trimming left V 1 base short and J 8 bases short, with 10 bases between. This CDR3 spans 14 amino acids. Germline CDR1 SGDLS, CDR2 YYNGEE. V and J are TRBV9 and TRBJ1-6, with a possible D match to TRBD1 (6 bases). The TCR originated in a woman aged 40 to 50 in good health and CMV-seropositive. The sequenced sample consisted of PBMCs. The CDR3 protein is CASSVTGRDSPLHF. The CDR3 coding sequence is TGTGCCAGCAGCGTAACAGGGAGAGATTCACCCCTCCACTTT. The entire variable domain, with the rest obtained from reference TRBV9 and TRBJ1-6, is as follows: DSGVTQTPKHLITATGQRVTLRCSPRSGDLSVYWYQQSLDQGLQFLIQYYNGEERAKGNILERFSAQQFPDLHSELNLSSLELGDSALYFCASSVTGRDSPLHFGNGTRLTVT.